This T cell receptor (beta chain) derives from a study of T cells expressing NK-cell markers. Study context: CD3+CD56+NKG2C+, CD3+CD56+NKG2C- and CD3+CD56-NKG2C+ T cells, once sorted, supplied the TCR beta repertoires. The sequencing cohort of eight donors included seven HCMV-seropositive individuals and one seronegative individual.

TCRdb re-called the 5' RACE reads and catalogs CDR3 proteins one per entry, DNA excluded. Across about 190,000 distinct CDR3 sequences, the top ten clones capture 20% of the sample. The germline V gene has CDR1 MDHEN and CDR2 SYDVKM. The CDR3 is 18 residues long. As to this clonotype: Its specificity is not known.

Overall study results and limits: Topping the CD3+CD56-NKG2C+ fraction as well were these clonotypes, in several donors. About six donors showed dominant NKG2C+ clonotypes comprising about 1.0-8% of their CD8+ T cells.

The V call is TRBV28, the J call TRBJ2-4; absent DNA, TCRdb's TRBD2 call cannot be checked. Sequencing used blood T cells: a sorted CD56 or NKG2C T cell subset, CD4+ or CD8+ T cells, or bulk PBMC T cells (not recorded which). This clonotype originated in a man aged 18-70 years in good health. CDR3 in amino acids: CASSLYLGAELAKNIQYF.